The 3 T cell receptor beta chains presented below share a single source sample, sequenced in a study of Tregs in tolerant kidney transplant recipients (dated by TCRdb to between 2019 and 2020). The transplants used related donors with nonmyeloablative bone marrow transplantation, and mixed chimerism in the human trials was transient. The library was built by means of the immunoSEQ multiplex PCR assay. Entries here come from immuneACCESS through TCRdb and include only in-frame sequences with V and J called. Some clones fail to appear in such tables; in the studies checked, an unresolved V gene covers under half of the shortfall, and the cause of the remainder is unknown. The sample contains 50,000 or so clones, about 91% of them found a single time. The ten largest clonotypes hold about 16% of the sample. This material consisted of CD8+ T cells from blood (PBMCs), taken 24 months after the transplant. These receptors all stem from a human patient who received a combined kidney and bone marrow transplant. It is possible that, after a transplant, some T cells come from the graft donor.

In this sample, this clone turned up once. J is TRBJ2-3 and V is TRBV7-9; 9 nucleotides align to TRBD2. The germline V gene has CDR1 SEHNR and CDR2 FQNEAQ (reference sequence). V lost 8 bases and J lost 8; bases outside the gene matches: 5. The CDR3 covers 12 residues. CDR3 sequence (DNA): TGTGCCAGCGGTGCGGGAGGGGTTACGCAGTATTTT. Translated: CASGAGGVTQYF.

The chain combines TRBV19 with TRBJ1-2, with 8 bases that match TRBD1. V was clipped by 1 base and J by 5 bases; unmatched bases: 6. Per germline, CDR1 LNHDA and CDR2 SQIVND (reference sequence). The CDR3 is made up of 15 amino acids. The CDR3 bases are TGTGCCAGTAGTATAGGGACAGGGAGAACTTATGGCTACACCTTC. The encoded protein is CASSIGTGRTYGYTF. The whole variable domain, remainder taken from reference TRBV19 and TRBJ1-2, is DGGITQSPKYLFRKEGQNVTLSCEQNLNHDAMYWYRQDPGQGLRLIYYSQIVNDFQKGDIAEGYSVSREKKESFPLTVTSAQKNPTAFYLCASSIGTGRTYGYTFGSGTRLTVV.

CDR3 protein: CASSEVGGNTEAFF. DNA of the CDR3: TGTGCCAGCAGTGAAGTGGGAGGGAACACTGAAGCTTTCTTT. The chain is built from TRBV6-1 and TRBJ1-1; D is ambiguous. V was pared by 1 base and J by 1 base, with 7 bases between. From germline, CDR1 is MNHNS and CDR2 SASEGT. CDR3 length equals 14 residues.